The clone carrying this TCR beta chain was recorded at least ten times. Its specificity is not known. This specimen comes from a study of regulatory T cells in long-lasting Graves disease. From germline, CDR1 is DFQATT and CDR2 SNEGSKA (reference sequence). Trimming cost V 3 bases and J 2 bases, with 11 bases left between them. This CDR3 contains 14 residues. Described time point: newly diagnosed GD, antithyroid drugs for less than 3 months. PBMC RNA served as the TCR library source. General observations from the study: Accuracy was possibly reduced by small sample size. Persistent disease exhibited a predilection for TRBV28, TRBJ1-2 and TRBJ2-5.

CDR3-region Arm-PCR and iRepertoire HTBI primers produced the TCR beta libraries. Via MiXCR, TCRdb re-called the multiplex PCR reads, giving one row per CDR3 protein. This repertoire shows some 490,000 distinct CDR3 sequences, about 12% found once; its top ten account for over 7%. This sample also appeared in a second study, on T cells in Graves' hyperthyroidism and ophthalmopathy. That report adds: In the blood, most expanded thyroid clonotypes above 0.001 appeared as well.

V and J are TRBV20-1 and TRBJ1-5; no reliable D call. This TCR came from a woman in her twenties or thirties with Graves disease. The sequencing here drew on peripheral blood mononuclear cells (PBMCs), taken at new diagnosis, from a patient treated with antithyroid drugs. The CDR3 sequence: CSASAQFGNQPQHF. DNA for the CDR3: TGCAGTGCTAGTGCACAGTTTGGCAATCAGCCCCAGCATTTT.